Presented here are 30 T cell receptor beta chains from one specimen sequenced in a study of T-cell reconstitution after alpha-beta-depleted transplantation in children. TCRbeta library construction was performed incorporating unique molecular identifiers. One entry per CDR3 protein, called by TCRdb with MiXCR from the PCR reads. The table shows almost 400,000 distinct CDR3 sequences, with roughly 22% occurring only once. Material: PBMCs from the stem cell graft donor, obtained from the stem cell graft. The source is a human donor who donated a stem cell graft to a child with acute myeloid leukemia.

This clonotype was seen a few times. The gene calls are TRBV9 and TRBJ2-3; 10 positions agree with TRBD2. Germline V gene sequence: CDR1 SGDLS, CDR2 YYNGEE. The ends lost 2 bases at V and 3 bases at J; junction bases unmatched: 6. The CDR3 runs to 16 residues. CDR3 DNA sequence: TGTGCCAGCAGCGTCCTAGCGGGAGCCGGGACAGATACGCAGTATTTT. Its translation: CASSVLAGAGTDTQYF.

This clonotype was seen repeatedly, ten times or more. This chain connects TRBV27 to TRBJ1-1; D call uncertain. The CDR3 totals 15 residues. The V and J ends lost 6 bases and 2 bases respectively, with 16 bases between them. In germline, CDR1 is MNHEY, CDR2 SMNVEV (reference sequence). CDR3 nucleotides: TGTGCCAGCAGCCTAGGGTCGCTAATTAACACTGAAGCTTTCTTT. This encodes CASSLGSLINTEAFF.

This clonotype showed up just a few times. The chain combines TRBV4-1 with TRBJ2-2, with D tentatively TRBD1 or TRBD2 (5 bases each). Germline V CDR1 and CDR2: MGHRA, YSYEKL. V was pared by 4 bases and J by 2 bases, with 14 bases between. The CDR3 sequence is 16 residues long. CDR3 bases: TGCGCCAGCAGCCTTACGAGGGGTCTAAACACCGGGGAGCTGTTTTTT. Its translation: CASSLTRGLNTGELFF.

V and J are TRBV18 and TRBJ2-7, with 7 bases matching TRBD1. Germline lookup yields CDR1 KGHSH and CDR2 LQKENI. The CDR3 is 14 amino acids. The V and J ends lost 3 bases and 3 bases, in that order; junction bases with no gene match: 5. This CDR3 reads CASSPLGQYYEQYF. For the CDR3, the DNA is TGTGCCAGCTCACCCCTGGGACAGTACTACGAGCAGTACTTC.

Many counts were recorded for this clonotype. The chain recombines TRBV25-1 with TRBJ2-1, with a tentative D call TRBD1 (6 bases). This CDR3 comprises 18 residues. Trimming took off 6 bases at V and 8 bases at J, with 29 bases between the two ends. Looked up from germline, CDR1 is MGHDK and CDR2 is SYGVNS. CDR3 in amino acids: CASRPHHRAGTYHDEQFF. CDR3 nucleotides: TGTGCCAGCAGACCCCACCACAGGGCAGGTACTTATCACGATGAGCAGTTCTTC.

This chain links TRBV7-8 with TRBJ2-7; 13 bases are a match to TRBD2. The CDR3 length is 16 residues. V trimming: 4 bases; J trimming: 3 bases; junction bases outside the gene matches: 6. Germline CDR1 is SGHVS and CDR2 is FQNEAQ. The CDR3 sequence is CASSSRGLAGIYEQYF. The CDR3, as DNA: TGTGCCAGCAGCTCCCGGGGACTAGCGGGGATCTACGAGCAGTACTTC. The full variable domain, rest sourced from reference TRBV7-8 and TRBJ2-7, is GAGVSQSPRYKVAKRGQDVALRCDPISGHVSLFWYQQALGQGPEFLTYFQNEAQLDKSGLPSDRFFAERPEGSVSTLKIQRTQQEDSAVYLCASSSRGLAGIYEQYFGPGTRLTVT.

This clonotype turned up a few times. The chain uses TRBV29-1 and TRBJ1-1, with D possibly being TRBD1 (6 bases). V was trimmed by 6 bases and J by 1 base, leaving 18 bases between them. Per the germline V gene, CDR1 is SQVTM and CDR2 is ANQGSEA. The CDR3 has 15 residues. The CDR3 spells CSVAYQGQKNTEAFF. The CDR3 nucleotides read TGCAGCGTCGCTTATCAGGGACAAAAGAACACTGAAGCTTTCTTT.

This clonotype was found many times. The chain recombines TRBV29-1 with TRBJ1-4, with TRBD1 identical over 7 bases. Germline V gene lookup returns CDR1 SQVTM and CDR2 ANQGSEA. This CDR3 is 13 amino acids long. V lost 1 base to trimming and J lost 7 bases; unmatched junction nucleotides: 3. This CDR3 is CSVEGTGREKLFF. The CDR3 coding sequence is TGCAGCGTTGAAGGGACAGGTCGTGAAAAACTGTTTTTT.

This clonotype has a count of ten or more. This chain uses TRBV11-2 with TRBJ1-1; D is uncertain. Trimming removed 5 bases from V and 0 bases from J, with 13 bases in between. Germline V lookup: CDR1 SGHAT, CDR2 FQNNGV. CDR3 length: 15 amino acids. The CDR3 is CASSPRSRLNTEAFF. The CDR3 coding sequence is TGTGCCAGCAGCCCCAGGTCGAGATTGAACACTGAAGCTTTCTTT.

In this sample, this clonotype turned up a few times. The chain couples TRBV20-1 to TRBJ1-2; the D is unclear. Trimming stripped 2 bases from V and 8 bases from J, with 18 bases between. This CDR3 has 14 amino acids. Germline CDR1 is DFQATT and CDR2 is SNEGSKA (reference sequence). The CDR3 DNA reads TGCAGTGCTAGAAGGAGATCTGCCTATTGGGGCTACACCTTC. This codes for CSARRRSAYWGYTF.

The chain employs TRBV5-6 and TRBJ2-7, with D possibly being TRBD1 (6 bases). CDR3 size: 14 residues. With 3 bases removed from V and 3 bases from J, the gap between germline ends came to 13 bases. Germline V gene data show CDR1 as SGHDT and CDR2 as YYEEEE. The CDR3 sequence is CASSSWAGDYEQYF. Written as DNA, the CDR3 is TGTGCCAGCAGCTCTTGGGCAGGGGACTACGAGCAGTACTTC.

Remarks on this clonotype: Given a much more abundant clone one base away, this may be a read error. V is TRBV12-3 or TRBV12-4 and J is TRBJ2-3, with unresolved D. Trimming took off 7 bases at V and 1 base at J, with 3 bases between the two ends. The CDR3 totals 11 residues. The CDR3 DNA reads TGTGCCAGCACCCGCACAGATACGCAGTATTTT. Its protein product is CASTRTDTQYF.

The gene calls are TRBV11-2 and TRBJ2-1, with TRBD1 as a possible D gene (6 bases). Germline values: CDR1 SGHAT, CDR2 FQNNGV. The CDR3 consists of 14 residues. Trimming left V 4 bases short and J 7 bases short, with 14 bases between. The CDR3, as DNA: TGTGCCAGCAGCTGGGGGCCCGAGTTGAATGAGCAGTTCTTC. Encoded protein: CASSWGPELNEQFF.

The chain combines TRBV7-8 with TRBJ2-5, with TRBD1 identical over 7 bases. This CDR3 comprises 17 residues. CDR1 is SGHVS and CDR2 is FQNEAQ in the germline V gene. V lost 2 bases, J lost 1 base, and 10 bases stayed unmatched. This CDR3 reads CASSLRRTQGPQETQYF. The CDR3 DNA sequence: TGTGCCAGCAGCTTACGACGGACACAGGGGCCCCAAGAGACCCAGTACTTC.

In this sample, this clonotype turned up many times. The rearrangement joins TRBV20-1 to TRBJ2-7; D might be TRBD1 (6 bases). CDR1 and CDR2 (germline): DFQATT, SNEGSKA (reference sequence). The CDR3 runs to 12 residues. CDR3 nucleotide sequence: TGCAGCGAACAGGGTTTAACCTACGAGCAGTACTTC. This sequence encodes CSEQGLTYEQYF.

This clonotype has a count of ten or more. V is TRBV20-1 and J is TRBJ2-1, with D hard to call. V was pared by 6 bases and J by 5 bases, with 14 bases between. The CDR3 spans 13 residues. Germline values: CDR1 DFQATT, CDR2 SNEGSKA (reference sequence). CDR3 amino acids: CSAVEHRDNEQFF. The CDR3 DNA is TGCAGTGCCGTCGAGCACCGGGACAATGAGCAGTTCTTC.

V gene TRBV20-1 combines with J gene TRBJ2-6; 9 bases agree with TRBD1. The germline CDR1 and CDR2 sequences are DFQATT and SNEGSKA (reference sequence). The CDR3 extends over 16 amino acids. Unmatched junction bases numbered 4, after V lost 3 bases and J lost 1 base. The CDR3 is CSARDRGTSGANVLTF. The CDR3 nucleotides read TGCAGTGCTAGGGACAGGGGAACTTCTGGGGCCAACGTCCTGACTTTC.

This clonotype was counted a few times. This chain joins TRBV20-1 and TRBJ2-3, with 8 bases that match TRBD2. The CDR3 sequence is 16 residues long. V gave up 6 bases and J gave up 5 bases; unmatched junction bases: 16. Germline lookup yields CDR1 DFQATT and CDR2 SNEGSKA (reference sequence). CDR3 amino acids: CSALGLALPSQDTQYF. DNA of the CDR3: TGCAGTGCCCTTGGACTAGCCCTTCCATCCCAAGATACGCAGTATTTT.

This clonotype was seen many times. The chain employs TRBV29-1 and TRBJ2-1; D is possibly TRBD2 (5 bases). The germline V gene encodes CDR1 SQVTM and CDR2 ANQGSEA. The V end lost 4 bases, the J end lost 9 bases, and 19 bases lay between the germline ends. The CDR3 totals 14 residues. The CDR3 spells CSVVALFGVGEQFF. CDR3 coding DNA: TGCAGCGTTGTAGCGCTATTTGGTGTAGGTGAGCAGTTCTTC.

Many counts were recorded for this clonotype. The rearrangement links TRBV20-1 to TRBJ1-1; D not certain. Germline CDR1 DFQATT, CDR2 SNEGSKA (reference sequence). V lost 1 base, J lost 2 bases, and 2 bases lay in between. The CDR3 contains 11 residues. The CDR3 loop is CSARVNTEAFF. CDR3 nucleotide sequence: TGCAGTGCTAGAGTCAACACTGAAGCTTTCTTT.

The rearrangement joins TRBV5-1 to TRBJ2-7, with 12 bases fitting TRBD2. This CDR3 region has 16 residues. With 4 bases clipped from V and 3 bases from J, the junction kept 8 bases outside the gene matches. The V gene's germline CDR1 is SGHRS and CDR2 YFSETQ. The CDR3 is CASSIGLAGNGYEQYF. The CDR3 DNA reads TGCGCCAGCAGCATAGGACTAGCGGGAAATGGCTACGAGCAGTACTTC.

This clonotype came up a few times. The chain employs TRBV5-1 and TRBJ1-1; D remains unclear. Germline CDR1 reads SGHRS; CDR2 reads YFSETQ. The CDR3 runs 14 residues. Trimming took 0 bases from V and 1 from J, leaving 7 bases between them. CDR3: CASSLDGSNTEAFF. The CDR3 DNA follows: TGCGCCAGCAGCTTGGACGGTTCGAACACTGAAGCTTTCTTT. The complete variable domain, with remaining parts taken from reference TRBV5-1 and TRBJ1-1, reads KAGVTQTPRYLIKTRGQQVTLSCSPISGHRSVSWYQQTPGQGLQFLFEYFSETQRNKGNFPGRFSGRQFSNSRSEMNVSTLELGDSALYLCASSLDGSNTEAFFGQGTRLTVV.

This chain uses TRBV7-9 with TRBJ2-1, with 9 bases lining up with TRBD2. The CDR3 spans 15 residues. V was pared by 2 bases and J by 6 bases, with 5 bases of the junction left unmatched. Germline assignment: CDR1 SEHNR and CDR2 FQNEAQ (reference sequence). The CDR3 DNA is TGTGCCAGCAGCTTACTAGCGGGATCTGTCAATGAGCAGTTCTTC. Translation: CASSLLAGSVNEQFF.

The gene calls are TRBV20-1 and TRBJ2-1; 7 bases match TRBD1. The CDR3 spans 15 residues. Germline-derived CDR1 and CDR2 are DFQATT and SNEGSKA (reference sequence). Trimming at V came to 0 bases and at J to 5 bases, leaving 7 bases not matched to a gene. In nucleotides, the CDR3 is TGCAGTGCTAGAGATGGGGCCAGGGGGAACAATGAGCAGTTCTTC. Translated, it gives CSARDGARGNNEQFF.

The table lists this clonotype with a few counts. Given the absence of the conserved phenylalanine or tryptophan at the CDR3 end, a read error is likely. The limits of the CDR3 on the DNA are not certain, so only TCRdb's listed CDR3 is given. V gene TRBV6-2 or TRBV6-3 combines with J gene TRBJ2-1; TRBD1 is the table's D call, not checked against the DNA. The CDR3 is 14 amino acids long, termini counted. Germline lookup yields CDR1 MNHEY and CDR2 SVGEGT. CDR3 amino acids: CASSPPQSPGGLTV.

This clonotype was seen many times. CDR3 loop: CSVFGRGTGELFF. The CDR3 coding sequence is TGCAGTGTTTTCGGGAGAGGAACCGGGGAGCTGTTTTTT. The gene calls are TRBV20-1 and TRBJ2-2; tentatively, D is TRBD2 (6 bases). Germline lookup yields CDR1 DFQATT and CDR2 SNEGSKA (reference sequence). Trimming pared 7 bases from V and 5 bases from J, leaving 14 bases between. The CDR3 totals 13 residues.

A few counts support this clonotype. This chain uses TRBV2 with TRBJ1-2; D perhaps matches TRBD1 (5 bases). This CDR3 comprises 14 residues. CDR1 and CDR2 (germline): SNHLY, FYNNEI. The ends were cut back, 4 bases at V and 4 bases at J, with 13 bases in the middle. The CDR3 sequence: CASSVGPSSYGYTF. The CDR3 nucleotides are TGTGCCAGCAGTGTGGGGCCTAGTTCCTATGGCTACACCTTC.

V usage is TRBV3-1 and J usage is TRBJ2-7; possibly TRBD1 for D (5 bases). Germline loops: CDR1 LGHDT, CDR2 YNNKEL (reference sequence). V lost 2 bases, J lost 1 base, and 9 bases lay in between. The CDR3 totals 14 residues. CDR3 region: CASSQRQLSYEQYF. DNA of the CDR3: TGTGCCAGCAGCCAACGACAGTTATCCTACGAGCAGTACTTC.

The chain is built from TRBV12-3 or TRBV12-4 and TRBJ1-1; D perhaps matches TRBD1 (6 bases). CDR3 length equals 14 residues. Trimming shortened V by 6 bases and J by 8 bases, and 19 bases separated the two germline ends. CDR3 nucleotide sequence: TGTGCCAGCAGCCAAACCCGGGGGGCGGGAGAAGCTTTCTTT. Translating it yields CASSQTRGAGEAFF.

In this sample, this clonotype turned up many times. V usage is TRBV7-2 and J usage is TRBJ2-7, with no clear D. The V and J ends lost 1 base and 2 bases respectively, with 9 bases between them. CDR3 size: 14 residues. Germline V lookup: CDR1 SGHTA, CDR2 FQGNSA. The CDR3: CASSLGSSTYEQYF. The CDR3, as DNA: TGTGCCAGCAGCTTAGGATCCTCAACCTACGAGCAGTACTTC.